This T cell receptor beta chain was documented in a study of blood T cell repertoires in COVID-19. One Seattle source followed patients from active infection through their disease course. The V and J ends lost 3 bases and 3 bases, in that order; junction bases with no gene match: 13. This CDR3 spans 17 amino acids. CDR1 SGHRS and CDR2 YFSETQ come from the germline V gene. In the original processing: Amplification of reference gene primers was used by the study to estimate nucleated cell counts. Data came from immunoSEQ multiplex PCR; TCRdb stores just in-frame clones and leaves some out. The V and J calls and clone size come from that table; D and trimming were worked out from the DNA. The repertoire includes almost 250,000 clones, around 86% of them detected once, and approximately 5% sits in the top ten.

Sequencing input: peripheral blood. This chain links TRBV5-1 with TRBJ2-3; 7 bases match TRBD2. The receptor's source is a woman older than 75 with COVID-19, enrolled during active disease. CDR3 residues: CASSSQPRDSGTDTQYF. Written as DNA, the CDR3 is TGCGCCAGCAGCTCCCAACCCCGGGATAGCGGGACAGATACGCAGTATTTT.